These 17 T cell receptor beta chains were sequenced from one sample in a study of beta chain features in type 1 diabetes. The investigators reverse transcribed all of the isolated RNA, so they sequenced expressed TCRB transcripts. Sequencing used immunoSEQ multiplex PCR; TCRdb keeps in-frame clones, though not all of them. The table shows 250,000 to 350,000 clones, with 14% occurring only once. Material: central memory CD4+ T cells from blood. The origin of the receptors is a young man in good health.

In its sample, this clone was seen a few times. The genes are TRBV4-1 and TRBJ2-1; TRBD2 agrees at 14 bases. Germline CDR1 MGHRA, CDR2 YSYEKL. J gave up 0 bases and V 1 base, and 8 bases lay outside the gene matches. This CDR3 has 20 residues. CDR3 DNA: TGCGCCAGCAGCCAAGTGGGACTAGCGGGGGCCAAGAACTCCTACAATGAGCAGTTCTTC. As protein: CASSQVGLAGAKNSYNEQFF.

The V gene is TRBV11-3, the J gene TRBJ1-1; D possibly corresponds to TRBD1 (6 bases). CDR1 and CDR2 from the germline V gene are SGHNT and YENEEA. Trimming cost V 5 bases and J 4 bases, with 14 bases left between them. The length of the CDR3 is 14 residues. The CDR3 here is CASSILTGRTEAFF. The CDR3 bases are TGTGCCAGCAGCATACTTACAGGGCGCACTGAAGCTTTCTTT.

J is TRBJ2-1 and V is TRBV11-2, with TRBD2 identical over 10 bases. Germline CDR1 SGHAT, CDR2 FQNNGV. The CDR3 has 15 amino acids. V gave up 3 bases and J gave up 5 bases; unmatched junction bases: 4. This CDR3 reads CASSLSSGGHNEQFF. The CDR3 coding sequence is TGTGCCAGCAGCTTGAGTAGCGGGGGGCACAATGAGCAGTTCTTC.

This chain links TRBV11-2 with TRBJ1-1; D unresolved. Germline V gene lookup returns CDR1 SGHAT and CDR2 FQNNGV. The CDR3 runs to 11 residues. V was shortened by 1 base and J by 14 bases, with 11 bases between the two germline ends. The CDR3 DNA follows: TGTGCCAGCAGCTTAGGAGGCGGCCACTTCTTT. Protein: CASSLGGGHFF.

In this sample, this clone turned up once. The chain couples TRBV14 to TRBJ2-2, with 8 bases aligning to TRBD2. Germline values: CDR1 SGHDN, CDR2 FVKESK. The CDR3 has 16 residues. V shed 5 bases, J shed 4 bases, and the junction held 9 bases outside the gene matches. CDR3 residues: CASSIVAGGFTGELFF. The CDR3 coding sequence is TGTGCCAGCAGCATAGTGGCGGGGGGCTTCACCGGGGAGCTGTTTTTT.

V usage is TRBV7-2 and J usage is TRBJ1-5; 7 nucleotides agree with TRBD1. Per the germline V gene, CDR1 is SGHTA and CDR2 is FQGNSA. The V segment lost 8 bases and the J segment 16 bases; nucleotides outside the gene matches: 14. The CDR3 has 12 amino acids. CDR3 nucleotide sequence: TGTGCCAGCGGCCCTGAGGTGGGACAGCGACATTTT. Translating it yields CASGPEVGQRHF.

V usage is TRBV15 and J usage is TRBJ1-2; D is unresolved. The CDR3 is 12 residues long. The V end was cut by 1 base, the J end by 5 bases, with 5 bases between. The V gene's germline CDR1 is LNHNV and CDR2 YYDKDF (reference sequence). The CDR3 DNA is TGTGCCACCAGCAGAGTCGAGTATGGCTACACCTTC. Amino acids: CATSRVEYGYTF.

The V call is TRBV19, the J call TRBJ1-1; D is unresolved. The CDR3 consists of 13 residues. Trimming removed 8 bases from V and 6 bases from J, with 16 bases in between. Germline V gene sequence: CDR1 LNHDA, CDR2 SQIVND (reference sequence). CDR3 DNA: TGTGCCAGTCTACGGGGTGGGCTGTCTGAAGCTTTCTTT. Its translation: CASLRGGLSEAFF.

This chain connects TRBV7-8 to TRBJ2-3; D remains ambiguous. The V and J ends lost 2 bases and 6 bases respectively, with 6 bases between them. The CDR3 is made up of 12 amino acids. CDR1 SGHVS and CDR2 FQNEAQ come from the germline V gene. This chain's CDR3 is CASSLYLDTQYF. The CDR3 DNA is TGTGCCAGCAGCTTATACCTGGATACGCAGTATTTT.

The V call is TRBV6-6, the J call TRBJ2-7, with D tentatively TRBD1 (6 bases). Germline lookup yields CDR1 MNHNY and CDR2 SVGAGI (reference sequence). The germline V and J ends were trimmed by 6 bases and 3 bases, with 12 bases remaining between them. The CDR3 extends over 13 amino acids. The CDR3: CASRRQEHYEQYF. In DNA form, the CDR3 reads TGTGCCAGCAGAAGACAGGAACACTACGAGCAGTACTTC.

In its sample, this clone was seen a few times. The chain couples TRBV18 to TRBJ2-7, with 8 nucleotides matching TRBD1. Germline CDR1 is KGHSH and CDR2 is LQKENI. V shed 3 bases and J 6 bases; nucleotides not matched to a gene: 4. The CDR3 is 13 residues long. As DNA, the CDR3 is TGTGCCAGCTCACCGGGACAGGAGCGCGAGCAGTACTTC. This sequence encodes CASSPGQEREQYF.

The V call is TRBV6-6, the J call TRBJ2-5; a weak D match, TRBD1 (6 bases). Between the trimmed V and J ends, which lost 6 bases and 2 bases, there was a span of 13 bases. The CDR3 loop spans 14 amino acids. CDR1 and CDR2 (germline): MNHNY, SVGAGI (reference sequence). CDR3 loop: CASSVGHRQETQYF. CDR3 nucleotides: TGTGCCAGCAGCGTGGGACACAGACAAGAGACCCAGTACTTC.

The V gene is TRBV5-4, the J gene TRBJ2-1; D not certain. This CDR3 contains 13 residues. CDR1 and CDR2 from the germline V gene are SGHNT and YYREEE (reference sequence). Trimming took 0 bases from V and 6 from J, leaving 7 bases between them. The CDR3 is CASSLGSINEQFF. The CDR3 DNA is TGTGCCAGCAGCTTGGGGTCTATCAATGAGCAGTTCTTC. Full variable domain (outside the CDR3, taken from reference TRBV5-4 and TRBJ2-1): ETGVTQSPTHLIKTRGQQVTLRCSSQSGHNTVSWYQQALGQGPQFIFQYYREEENGRGNFPPRFSGLQFPNYSSELNVNALELDDSALYLCASSLGSINEQFFGPGTRLTVL.

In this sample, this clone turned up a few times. The CDR3 DNA is TGTGCCAGTAAAGCGGGACAGGGAAAAGACGAGCAGTACTTC. Translating gives CASKAGQGKDEQYF. This chain connects TRBV19 to TRBJ2-7, with TRBD1 matching over 9 bases. The germline V gene encodes CDR1 LNHDA and CDR2 SQIVND (reference sequence). This CDR3 is 14 amino acids long. J gave up 5 bases and V 7 bases, and 9 bases lay outside the gene matches.

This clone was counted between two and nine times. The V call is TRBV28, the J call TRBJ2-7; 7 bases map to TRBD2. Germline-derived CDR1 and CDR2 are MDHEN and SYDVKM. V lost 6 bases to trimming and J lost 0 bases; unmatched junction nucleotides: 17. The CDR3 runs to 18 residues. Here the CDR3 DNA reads TGTGCCAGCAGCCCGGGACTAAGCGGGTTTTCTAGCTCCTACGAGCAGTACGTC. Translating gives CASSPGLSGFSSSYEQYV.

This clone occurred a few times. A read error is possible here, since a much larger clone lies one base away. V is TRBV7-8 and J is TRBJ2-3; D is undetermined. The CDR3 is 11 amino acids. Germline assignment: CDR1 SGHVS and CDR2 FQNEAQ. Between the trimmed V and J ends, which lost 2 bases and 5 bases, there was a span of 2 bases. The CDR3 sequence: CASSLKDTQYF. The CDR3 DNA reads TGTGCCAGCAGCTTAAAAGATACGCAGTATTTT.

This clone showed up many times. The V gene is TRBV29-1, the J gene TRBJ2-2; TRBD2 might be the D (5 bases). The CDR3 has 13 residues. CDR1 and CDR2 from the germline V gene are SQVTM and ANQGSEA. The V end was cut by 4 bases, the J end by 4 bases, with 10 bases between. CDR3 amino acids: CSVGGHSTGELFF. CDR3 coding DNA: TGCAGCGTTGGAGGGCATAGCACCGGGGAGCTGTTTTTT.